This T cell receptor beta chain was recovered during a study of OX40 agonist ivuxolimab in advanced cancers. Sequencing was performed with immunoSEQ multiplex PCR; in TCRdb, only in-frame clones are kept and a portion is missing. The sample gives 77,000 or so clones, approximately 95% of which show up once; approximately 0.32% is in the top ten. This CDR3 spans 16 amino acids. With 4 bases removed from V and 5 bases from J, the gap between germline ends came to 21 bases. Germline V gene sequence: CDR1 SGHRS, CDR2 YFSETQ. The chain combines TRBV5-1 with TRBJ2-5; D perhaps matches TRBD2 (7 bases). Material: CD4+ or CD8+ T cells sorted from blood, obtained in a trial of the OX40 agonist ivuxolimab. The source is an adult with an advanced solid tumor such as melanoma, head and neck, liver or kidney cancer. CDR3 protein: CASSEGPGGVSETQYF. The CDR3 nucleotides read TGCGCCAGCAGCGAGGGTCCGGGGGGCGTCAGTGAGACCCAGTACTTC.